Below are 6 T cell receptor beta chains sequenced from a single sample in a study of T-cell reconstitution after alpha-beta-depleted transplantation in children. Unique molecular identifiers were incorporated during preparation of the TCRbeta library. TCRdb itself ran the PCR reads through MiXCR, one entry per CDR3 protein. The sample has 200,000 to 250,000 distinct CDR3 sequences; roughly 8% are singletons. Sequenced material: PBMCs, mostly from graft donor cells, taken 180 days after TCRalphabeta/CD19-depleted stem cell transplant. The receptors stem from a male patient under 18 who had a stem cell transplant for acute lymphoblastic leukemia, so the T cells may come from the graft donor.

This clonotype was seen many times. The chain employs TRBV28 and TRBJ2-7; TRBD1 matches at 9 bases. The germline V gene has CDR1 MDHEN and CDR2 SYDVKM. Trimming removed 4 bases from V and 4 bases from J; junction bases left unmatched: 14. The CDR3 is made up of 17 amino acids. Written as DNA, the CDR3 is TGTGCCAGCAGTTCCTACGGGACAGGGAGTAGGGCATACGAGCAGTACTTC. It codes for CASSSYGTGSRAYEQYF.

There are many counts of this clonotype. The chain uses TRBV23-1 and TRBJ2-6, with D perhaps matching TRBD1 (6 bases). TRBV23-1 is recorded as an ORF, its role being uncertain. The CDR3 totals 17 residues. Trimming took 5 bases from V and 0 from J, leaving 14 bases between them. The CDR3 DNA sequence: TGCGCCAGCAGTTGCAGGGGCCTTAGCTCTGGGGCCAACGTCCTGACTTTC. Encoded protein: CASSCRGLSSGANVLTF.

This clonotype was seen many times. The genes are TRBV12-3 or TRBV12-4 and TRBJ2-5; D gene uncertain. Trimming left V 1 base short and J 5 bases short, with 17 bases between. CDR3 length: 16 amino acids. CDR3 residues: CASSLVSRQDRETQYF. CDR3 in DNA: TGTGCCAGCAGTTTAGTTAGCAGGCAAGACCGGGAGACCCAGTACTTC.

This clonotype was found many times. CDR3 loop: CASSLTGGSYGYTF. CDR3 nucleotide sequence: TGCGCCAGCAGCTTGACAGGGGGCAGCTATGGCTACACCTTC. The rearrangement uses TRBV4-3 and TRBJ1-2; TRBD1 matches 10 bases. CDR1 and CDR2 from the germline V gene are LGHNA and YSLEER. This CDR3 region has 14 residues. V lost 5 bases, J lost 4 bases, and 4 bases stayed unmatched.

This clonotype was counted many times. The chain is built from TRBV10-3 and TRBJ2-1; maybe TRBD1 (5 bases). Trimming took 10 bases from V and 5 from J, leaving 9 bases between them. This CDR3 has 11 amino acids. The germline V gene encodes CDR1 ENHRY and CDR2 SYGVKD. CDR3 nucleotides: TGTGCCACGACAGTAGACAATGAGCAGTTCTTC. This encodes CATTVDNEQFF.

This clonotype was observed many times. This sequence joins TRBV13 and TRBJ2-7; D is unresolved. Trimming stripped 0 bases from V and 4 bases from J, with 4 bases between. CDR1 is PRHDT and CDR2 is FYEKMQ in the germline V gene (reference sequence). The CDR3 is 12 residues long. CDR3 nucleotide sequence: TGTGCCAGCAGCTTAGGGAGATACGAGCAGTACTTC. Translation: CASSLGRYEQYF. Combining the CDR3 with reference TRBV13 and TRBJ2-7 gives the whole variable domain AAGVIQSPRHLIKEKRETATLKCYPIPRHDTVYWYQQGPGQDPQFLISFYEKMQSDKGSIPDRFSAQQFSDYHSELNMSSLELGDSALYFCASSLGRYEQYFGPGTRLTVT.